The clone carrying this TCR beta chain showed up many times. What it binds is not known. The 5'RACE template-switching step produced TCR cDNA and added a universal primer site and UMIs. TCRdb re-called the 5' RACE reads with MiXCR, one entry per CDR3 protein. The data hold about 360,000 distinct CDR3 sequences, with 6% to 8% observed a single time. There are 14 residues in the CDR3. Germline CDR1 reads SGHTA; CDR2 reads FQGNSA. V dropped 7 bases and J dropped 5 bases, with 18 bases sitting between them. The sample belongs to a study of T cells after yellow fever vaccination. Overall study: Those fractions that held only low numbers of cells were prepared using the SMART-Seq v4 Ultra Low Input RNA kit. Study-wide results and limits: Contaminating bulk clonotypes could be abundant in FACS-sorted repertoires. Clones that expanded after primary vaccination mostly reappeared after the booster (roughly 96% CD4, around 87% CD8).

The chain links TRBV7-2 to TRBJ2-7; D is perhaps TRBD2 (6 bases). The sequencing here drew on PBMCs, taken 5 days after the yellow fever booster vaccination. The sequence derives from a man aged 30 to 45 who received the YFV17D yellow fever vaccine. The CDR3 here is CASTSRAGIHEQYF. The CDR3 DNA reads TGTGCCAGCACCTCCCGTGCGGGAATCCACGAGCAGTACTTC.